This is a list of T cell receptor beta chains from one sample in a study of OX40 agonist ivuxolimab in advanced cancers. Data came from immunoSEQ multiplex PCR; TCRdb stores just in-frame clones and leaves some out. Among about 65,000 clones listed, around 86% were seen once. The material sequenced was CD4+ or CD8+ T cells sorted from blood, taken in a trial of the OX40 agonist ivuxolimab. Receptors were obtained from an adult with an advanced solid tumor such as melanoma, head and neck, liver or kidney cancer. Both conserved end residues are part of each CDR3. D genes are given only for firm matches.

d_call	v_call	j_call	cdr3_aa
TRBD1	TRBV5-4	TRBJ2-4	CASSLTRDRARNIQYF
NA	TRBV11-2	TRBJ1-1	CASSLLISGTTEAFF
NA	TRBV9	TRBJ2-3	CASSEGLDTQYF
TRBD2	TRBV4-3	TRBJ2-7	CASSQEVAGGPIVSYEQYF
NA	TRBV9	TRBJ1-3	CASSVEESSGNTIYF
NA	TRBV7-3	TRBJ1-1	CASTKDVGFTEAFF
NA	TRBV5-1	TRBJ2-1	CASSLGAYEQFF
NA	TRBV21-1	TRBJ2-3	CASSKGPCSTDTQYF
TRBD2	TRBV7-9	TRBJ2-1	CASGGASYNEQFF
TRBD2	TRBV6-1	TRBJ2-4	CASSEPSGGAIHIQYF
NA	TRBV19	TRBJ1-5	CASSIVRVIGNQPQHF
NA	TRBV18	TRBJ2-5	CASSPGGAGQETQYF
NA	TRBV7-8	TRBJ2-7	CASRYRDTDLEQYF
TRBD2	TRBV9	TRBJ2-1	CASSVAGGLLSSYNEQFF
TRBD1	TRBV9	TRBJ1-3	CASSPPPGGQGGLSGNTIYF
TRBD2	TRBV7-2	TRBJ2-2	CASSLWASGVSGELFF
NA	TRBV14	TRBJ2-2	CASSRDFDTGELFF
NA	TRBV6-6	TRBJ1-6	CASSYEQGINNSPLHF
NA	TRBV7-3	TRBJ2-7	CASSLRGGETYEQYF
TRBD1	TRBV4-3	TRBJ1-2	CASSQVSTGTGRYYGYTF
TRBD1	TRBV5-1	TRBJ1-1	CASSLEGQGTEAFF
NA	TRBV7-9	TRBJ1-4	CASSSGDSANEKLFF
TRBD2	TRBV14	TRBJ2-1	CASSQTSDEQFF